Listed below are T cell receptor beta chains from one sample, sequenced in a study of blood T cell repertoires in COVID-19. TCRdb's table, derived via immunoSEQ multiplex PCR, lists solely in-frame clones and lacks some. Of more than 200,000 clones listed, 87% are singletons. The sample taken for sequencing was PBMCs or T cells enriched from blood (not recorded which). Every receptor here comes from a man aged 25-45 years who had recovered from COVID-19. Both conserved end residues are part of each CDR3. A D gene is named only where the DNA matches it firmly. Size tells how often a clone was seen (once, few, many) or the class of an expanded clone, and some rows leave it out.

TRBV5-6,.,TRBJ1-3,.,TGTGCCAGCAGCTTGGAACAGGGTTATGGAAACACCATATATTTT,CASSLEQGYGNTIYF
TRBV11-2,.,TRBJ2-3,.,TGTGCCAGCAGCCCTTCTAACACAGATACGCAGTATTTT,CASSPSNTDTQYF
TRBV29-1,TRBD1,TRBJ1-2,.,TGCAGCGTTGATAGGGGGCATGGCTACACCTTC,CSVDRGHGYTF
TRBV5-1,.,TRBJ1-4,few,TGCGCCAGCAGCTCATCAGGTTATAATGAAAAACTGTTTTTT,CASSSSGYNEKLFF
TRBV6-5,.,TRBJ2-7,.,TGTGCCAGCAGTTACTCTAGGGGAACCCAGGGCGAGCAGTACTTC,CASSYSRGTQGEQYF
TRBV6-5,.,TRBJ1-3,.,TGTGCCAGCCGGGGGGCCGATGGAAACACCATATATTTT,CASRGADGNTIYF
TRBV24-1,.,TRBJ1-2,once,TGTGCCACCAGTGATGCGGGGGCAGTCTATGGCTACACCTTC,CATSDAGAVYGYTF
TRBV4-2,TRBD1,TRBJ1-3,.,TGTGCCAGCAGCAAACAGGGGATCTACTCTGGAAACACCATATATTTT,CASSKQGIYSGNTIYF
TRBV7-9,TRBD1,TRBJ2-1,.,TGTGCCAGCAGCTTGGGACAGGGGATAAATGGTGAGCAGTTCTTC,CASSLGQGINGEQFF
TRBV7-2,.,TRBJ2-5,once,TGTGCCAGCAGCCCAGGACAGCTCCAAGAGACCCAGTACTTC,CASSPGQLQETQYF
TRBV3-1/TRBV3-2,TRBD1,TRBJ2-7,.,TGTGCCAGCAGCCAATCCGGACAGGGAGAGCAGTACTTC,CASSQSGQGEQYF
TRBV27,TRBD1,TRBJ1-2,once,TGCGCCAGCAGAGGGACAGGGGGCGCACGGGGCTACACCTTC,CASRGTGGARGYTF
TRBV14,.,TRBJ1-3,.,TGTGCCAGCAGCCAAGGTCCCGGGGTTCATGGAAACACCATATATTTT,CASSQGPGVHGNTIYF
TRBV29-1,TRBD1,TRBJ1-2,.,TGCAGCGTTGAAGACGGGACAGACTATGGCTACACCTTC,CSVEDGTDYGYTF
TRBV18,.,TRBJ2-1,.,TGTGCCAGCTCACCTCACAGGGAAGGTGAGCAGTTCTTC,CASSPHREGEQFF
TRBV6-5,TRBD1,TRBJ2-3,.,TGTGCCAGCAGTTACGACAGGGAAACCTTCACAGATACGCAGTATTTT,CASSYDRETFTDTQYF
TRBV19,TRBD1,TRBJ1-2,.,TGTGCCAGTAGCGCAGCCACAACAGGGGCGGGTCAGGGCTACACCTTC,CASSAATTGAGQGYTF
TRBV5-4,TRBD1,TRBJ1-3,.,TGTGCCAGCAGCTTTGTGGGACAGGGGCCTGGAAACACCATATATTTT,CASSFVGQGPGNTIYF
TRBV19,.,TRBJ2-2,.,TGTGCCAGTAGTATCCCCCTGCGGGCAGCGAACACCGGGGAGCTGTTTTTT,CASSIPLRAANTGELFF
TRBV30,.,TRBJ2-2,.,TGTGCCTGGAGTGTACAGGAACGCACGAGTAGGGCGCTGTTTTTT,CAWSVQERTSRALFF
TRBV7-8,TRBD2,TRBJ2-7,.,TGTGCCAGCAGCTTCCAACAGCGGGACCTTTACTCCTACGAGCAGTACTTC,CASSFQQRDLYSYEQYF
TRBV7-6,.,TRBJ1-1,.,TGTGCCAGCAGCTTAGGTCGGGGGCGGGGGCTCATGAACACTGAAGCTTTCTTT,CASSLGRGRGLMNTEAFF
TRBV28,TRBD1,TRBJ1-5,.,TGTGCCAGCAGTGCCCTGGACAGGGGGAGCAATCAGCCCCAGCATTTT,CASSALDRGSNQPQHF
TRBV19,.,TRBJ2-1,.,TGTGCCAGTAGTCCGATCACCAGCGTACGGTCCTACAATGAGCAGTTCTTC,CASSPITSVRSYNEQFF
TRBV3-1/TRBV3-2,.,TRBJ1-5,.,TGTGCCAGCAGCCAAGACGGGGGGCTCATTCAGCCCCAGCATTTT,CASSQDGGLIQPQHF
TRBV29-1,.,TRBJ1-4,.,TGCAGCGCCCTACAGGGCCTAAATGAAAAACTGTTTTTT,CSALQGLNEKLFF
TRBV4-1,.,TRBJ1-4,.,TGCGCCAGCAGTCGGGTCCATAATGAAAAACTGTTTTTT,CASSRVHNEKLFF
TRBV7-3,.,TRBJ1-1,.,TGTGCCAGCAGCTTGGCCGACTCTTCGGAAGCTTTCTTT,CASSLADSSEAFF
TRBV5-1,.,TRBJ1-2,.,TGCGCCAGCAGCCCAAGCGGGTATGGCTACACCTTC,CASSPSGYGYTF
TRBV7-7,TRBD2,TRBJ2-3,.,TGTGCCAGCAGCTCCCTCCCGGGAGGGGGAGATACGCAGTATTTT,CASSSLPGGGDTQYF
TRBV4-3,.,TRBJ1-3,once,TGCGCCAGCAGCCAAGATCCTCAGGACACCATATATTTT,CASSQDPQDTIYF
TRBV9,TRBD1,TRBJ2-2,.,TGTGCCAGCAGCGGAGGACAGGGGGGGAACACCGGGGAGCTGTTTTTT,CASSGGQGGNTGELFF
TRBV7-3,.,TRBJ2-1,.,TGTGCCAGCAGCCAAAGGGGGATCCAATACAATGAGCAGTTCTTC,CASSQRGIQYNEQFF
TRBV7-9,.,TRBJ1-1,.,TGTGCCAGCAGCTTATCTGAGTTGAACACTGAAGCTTTCTTT,CASSLSELNTEAFF
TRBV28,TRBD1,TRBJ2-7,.,TGTGCCAGTAGATTAACCGGGACAGGCTACGAGCAGTACTTC,CASRLTGTGYEQYF
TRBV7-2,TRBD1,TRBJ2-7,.,TGTGCCAGCAGCCCGGGACAGGGATCTCGGGAGCAGTACTTC,CASSPGQGSREQYF
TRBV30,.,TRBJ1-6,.,TGTGCCTGGAGTGTAAAACGGTACAGATATAATTCACCCCTCCACTTT,CAWSVKRYRYNSPLHF
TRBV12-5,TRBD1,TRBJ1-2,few,TGTGCTAGTGGTTTGGTTTCGGGACAGCATCTATATGGCTACACCTTC,CASGLVSGQHLYGYTF
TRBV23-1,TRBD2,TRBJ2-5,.,TGCGCCAGCCGTAGCGGGGGGGCCGTTAAGACCCAGTACTTC,CASRSGGAVKTQYF
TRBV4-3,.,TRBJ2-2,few,TGCGCCAGCAGCCAAGATCGTAGATGGTCCGCCGGGGAGCTGTTTTTT,CASSQDRRWSAGELFF
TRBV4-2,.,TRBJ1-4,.,TGTGCCAGCAGCCTACTCCAAAGACAGGAAAAACTGTTTTTT,CASSLLQRQEKLFF
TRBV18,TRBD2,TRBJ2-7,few,TGTGCCAGCTCCGAGCGGGGGAGCTCCTACGAGCAGTACTTC,CASSERGSSYEQYF
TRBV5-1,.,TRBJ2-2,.,TGCGCCAGCAGCGGGGGCAGGTCGAGCACCGGGGAGCTGTTTTTT,CASSGGRSSTGELFF
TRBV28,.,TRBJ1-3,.,TGTGCCAGCACCCCCTCGAGGGTGGGAAACACCATATATTTT,CASTPSRVGNTIYF
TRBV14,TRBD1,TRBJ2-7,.,TGTGCCAGCAGCCCGAACAGGGGGCGCGAGCAGTACTTC,CASSPNRGREQYF
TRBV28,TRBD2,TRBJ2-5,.,TGTGCCAGCACCCTGGGGGGGAACCAAGAGACCCAGTACTTC,CASTLGGNQETQYF
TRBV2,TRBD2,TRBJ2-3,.,TGTGCCAGCACTAGCGGGGGGCCGCGCACAGATACGCAGTATTTT,CASTSGGPRTDTQYF
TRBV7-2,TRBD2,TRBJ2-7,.,TGTGCCAGCAGCTTAGTCCCTAGCGGGGGTTTGTCGGTGCAGTACTTC,CASSLVPSGGLSVQYF
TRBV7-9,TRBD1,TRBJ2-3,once,TGTGCCAGCAGCTTGGCTGGGACAGGGGTAGCAGATACGCAGTATTTT,CASSLAGTGVADTQYF
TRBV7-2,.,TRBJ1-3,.,TGTGCCAGCAGCTTGGGGCAGGGAGGGATTTTGAAGGCTGGAAACACCATATATTTT,CASSLGQGGILKAGNTIYF
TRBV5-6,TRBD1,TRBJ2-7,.,TGTGCCAGCAGCCGCCGGGACAGGGCCGAAAAGTACTTC,CASSRRDRAEKYF
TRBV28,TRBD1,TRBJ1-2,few,TGTGCCAGCAGTTTGGGACAGGGGATGAATGGCTACACCTTC,CASSLGQGMNGYTF
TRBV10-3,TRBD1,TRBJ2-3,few,TGTGCCATGGGCGGGACAGGGGTCACAGATACGCAGTATTTT,CAMGGTGVTDTQYF
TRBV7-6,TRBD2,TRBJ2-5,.,TGTGCCAGCAGCTTAGGGCACAGTTGGCGGGGGGAAGAGACCCAGTACTTC,CASSLGHSWRGEETQYF
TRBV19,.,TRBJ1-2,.,TGTGCCAGTAGTATAGTGAGGATAGACTATGGCTACACCTTC,CASSIVRIDYGYTF
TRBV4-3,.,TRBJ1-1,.,TGCGCCAGCAGCCAAGATACTCAACTCAGGGGTAAAGCTTTCTTT,CASSQDTQLRGKAFF
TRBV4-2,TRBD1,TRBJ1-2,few,TGTGCCAGCAGCCAAGAGAAAAAAGTTGGGACAGGGAAGGACTATGGCTACACCTTC,CASSQEKKVGTGKDYGYTF